This T cell receptor (beta chain) was obtained from a study of cytomegalovirus exposure and HLA in healthy donors. Broader study findings: Per a prior analysis, the majority of TCR beta V segments were productive roughly 87% or roughly 30% of the time. Rates of TCR association differed by HLA locus in a later analysis, with DRB1 highest and HLA-C lowest.

PCR employed 60 Vbeta and 13 Jbeta primers. The assay was immunoSEQ multiplex PCR, and TCRdb's table has in-frame clones only and misses some. The repertoire has 190,000 or so clones, about 80% of them found once; the top ten carry 0.65% to 0.75%. This clone showed up just once. The antigen remains unidentified. The V gene lost 2 bases and the J gene lost 5 bases, with 15 bases spanning the gap. Per the germline V gene, CDR1 is SGHVS and CDR2 is FQNEAQ. CDR3 length: 15 amino acids. The genes are TRBV7-8 and TRBJ1-2; D is perhaps TRBD1 (5 bases). This receptor was obtained from a boy aged 5 to 17 in good health and CMV-seronegative. Sequencing used PBMCs. The CDR3, as DNA: TGTGCCAGCAGCTTACCGGGCAGGGAGGTATATGGCTACACCTTC. The encoded protein is CASSLPGREVYGYTF.